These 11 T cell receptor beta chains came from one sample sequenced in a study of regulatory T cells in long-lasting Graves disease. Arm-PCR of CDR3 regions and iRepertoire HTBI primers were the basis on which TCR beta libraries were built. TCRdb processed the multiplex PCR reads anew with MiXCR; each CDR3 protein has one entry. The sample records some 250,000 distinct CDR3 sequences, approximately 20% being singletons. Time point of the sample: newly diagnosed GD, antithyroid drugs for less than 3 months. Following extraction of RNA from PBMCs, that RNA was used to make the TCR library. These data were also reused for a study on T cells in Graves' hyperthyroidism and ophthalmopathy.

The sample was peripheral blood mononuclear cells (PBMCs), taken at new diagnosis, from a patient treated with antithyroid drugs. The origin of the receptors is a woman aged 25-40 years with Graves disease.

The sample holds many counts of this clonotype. The CDR3 bases are TGCAGCGTTGAAGCGGGGCGTACCTCAGGCGGCTACACCTTC. Its translation: CSVEAGRTSGGYTF. The chain recombines TRBV29-1 with TRBJ1-2; TRBD1 is a possible D gene (5 bases). The V gene lost 1 base and the J gene lost 8 bases, with 17 bases spanning the gap. Germline V gene sequence: CDR1 SQVTM, CDR2 ANQGSEA. This CDR3 has 14 residues.

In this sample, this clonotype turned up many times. The CDR3: CASSLPGTDIDTQYF. The DNA for the CDR3 is TGTGCCAGCAGTTTACCCGGGACAGACATAGATACGCAGTATTTT. This rearrangement joins TRBV12-3 or TRBV12-4 to TRBJ2-3; 7 nucleotides align to TRBD1. The CDR3 extends over 15 amino acids. Losses at the gene ends were 2 bases for V and 5 bases for J; bases not matched to a gene: 7.

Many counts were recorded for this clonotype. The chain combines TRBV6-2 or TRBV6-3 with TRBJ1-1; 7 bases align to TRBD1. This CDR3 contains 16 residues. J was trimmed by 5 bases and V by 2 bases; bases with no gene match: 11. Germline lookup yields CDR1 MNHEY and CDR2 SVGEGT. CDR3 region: CASSYLLTGIVTEAFF. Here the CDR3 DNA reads TGTGCCAGCAGTTACCTCTTGACAGGGATTGTGACTGAAGCTTTCTTT.

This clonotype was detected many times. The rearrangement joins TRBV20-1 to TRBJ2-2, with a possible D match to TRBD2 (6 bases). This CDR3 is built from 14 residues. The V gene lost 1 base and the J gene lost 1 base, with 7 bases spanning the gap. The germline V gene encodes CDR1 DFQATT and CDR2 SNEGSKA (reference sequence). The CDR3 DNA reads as TGCAGTGCTAGAGCTAGCGAGAACACCGGGGAGCTGTTTTTT. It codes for CSARASENTGELFF.

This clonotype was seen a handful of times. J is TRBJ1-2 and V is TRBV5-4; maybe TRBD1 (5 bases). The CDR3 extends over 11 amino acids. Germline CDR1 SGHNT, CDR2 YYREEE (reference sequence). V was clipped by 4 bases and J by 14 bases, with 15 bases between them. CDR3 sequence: CASSKGVSRTF. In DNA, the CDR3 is TGTGCCAGCAGCAAAGGGGTATCGCGTACCTTC.

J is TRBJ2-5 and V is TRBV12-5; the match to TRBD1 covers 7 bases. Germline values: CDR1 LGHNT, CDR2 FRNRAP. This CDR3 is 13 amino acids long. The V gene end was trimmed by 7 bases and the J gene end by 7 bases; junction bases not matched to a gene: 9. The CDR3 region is CASALGQRGTQYF. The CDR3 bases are TGTGCTAGTGCCTTGGGACAGAGAGGGACCCAGTACTTC.

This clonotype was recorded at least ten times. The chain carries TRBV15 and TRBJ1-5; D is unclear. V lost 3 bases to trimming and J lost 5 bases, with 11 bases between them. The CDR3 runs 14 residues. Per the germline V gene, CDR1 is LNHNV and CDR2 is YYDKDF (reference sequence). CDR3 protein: CATSRPPRDQPQHF. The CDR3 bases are TGTGCCACCAGCAGGCCCCCGAGGGATCAGCCCCAGCATTTT.

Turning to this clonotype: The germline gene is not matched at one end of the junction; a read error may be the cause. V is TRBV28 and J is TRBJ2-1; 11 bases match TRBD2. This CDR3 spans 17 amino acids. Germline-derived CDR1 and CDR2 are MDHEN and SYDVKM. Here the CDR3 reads CASSEIAGGPKTNQQFF. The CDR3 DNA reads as TGTGCCAGCAGTGAAATAGCGGGAGGGCCGAAAACCAATCAGCAGTTCTTC.

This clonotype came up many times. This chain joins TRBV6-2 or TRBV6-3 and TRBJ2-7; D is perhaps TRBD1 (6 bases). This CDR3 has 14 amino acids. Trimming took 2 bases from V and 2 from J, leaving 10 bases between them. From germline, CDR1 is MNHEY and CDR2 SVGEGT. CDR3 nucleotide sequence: TGTGCCAGCAGTTACGACAGGAAGGCCTACGAGCAGTACTTC. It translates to CASSYDRKAYEQYF.

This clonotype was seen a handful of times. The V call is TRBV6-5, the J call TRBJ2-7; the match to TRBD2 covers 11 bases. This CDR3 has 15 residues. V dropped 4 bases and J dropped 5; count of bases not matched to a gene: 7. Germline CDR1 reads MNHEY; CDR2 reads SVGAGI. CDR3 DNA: TGTGCCAGCAGTTCGTTAGCGGGGGGGCCACACGAGCAGTACTTC. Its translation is CASSSLAGGPHEQYF.

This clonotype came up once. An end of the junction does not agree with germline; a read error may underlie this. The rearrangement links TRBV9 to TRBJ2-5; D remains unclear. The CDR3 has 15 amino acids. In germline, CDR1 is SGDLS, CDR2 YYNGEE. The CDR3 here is CASSVDLGSQETRYF. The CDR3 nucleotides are TGTGCCAGCAGCGTAGATTTGGGGTCCCAAGAGACCCGGTACTTC.